This T cell receptor beta chain appears in the sequencing data of a study of early T cells in non-severe SARS-CoV-2 infection. This clonotype was counted at least ten times. TCRdb fed the 5' RACE reads into MiXCR, producing one record per CDR3 protein. The table has fewer than 60,000 distinct CDR3 sequences, roughly a tenth seen once. V lost 3 bases and J lost 5, with 11 bases in between. Germline-derived CDR1 and CDR2 are KGHSH and LQKENI. The CDR3 runs to 14 residues. This TCR was sampled from an adult who was a healthcare worker with PCR-confirmed SARS-CoV-2 infection or an uninfected control (not recorded which). The sequenced sample was whole blood, obtained at baseline. The V gene is TRBV18, the J gene TRBJ2-1; no clear D. Here the CDR3 DNA reads TGTGCCAGCTCACCCTACCGCAACAACAATGAGCAGTTCTTC. Its protein is CASSPYRNNNEQFF. Drawing the rest from reference TRBV18 and TRBJ2-1, the complete variable domain is NAGVMQNPRHLVRRRGQEARLRCSPMKGHSHVYWYRQLPEEGLKFMVYLQKENIIDESGMPKERFSAEFPKEGPSILRIQQVVRGDSAAYFCASSPYRNNNEQFFGPGTRLTVL.